A single sample gave rise to the 16 T cell receptor beta chains below, sequenced in a study of OX40 agonist ivuxolimab in advanced cancers. Generated by immunoSEQ multiplex PCR, the TCRdb table keeps only in-frame clones and is missing some. Among more than 13,000 clones listed, approximately 80% were seen once. Sequenced material: CD4+ or CD8+ T cells sorted from blood, taken in a trial of the OX40 agonist ivuxolimab. The receptors were sampled from an adult with an advanced solid tumor such as melanoma, head and neck, liver or kidney cancer.

V gene TRBV6-5 combines with J gene TRBJ2-3; 8 nucleotides match TRBD1. The CDR3 is 16 amino acids. V shed 0 bases and J 5 bases; nucleotides not matched to a gene: 7. CDR1 MNHEY and CDR2 SVGAGI come from the germline V gene. This CDR3 is CASSYSADRGGDTQYF. The CDR3 bases are TGTGCCAGCAGTTACTCGGCCGACAGGGGAGGAGATACGCAGTATTTT.

The genes are TRBV7-2 and TRBJ2-1; possible D gene TRBD2, 5 bases. Trimming removed 5 bases at V and 6 bases at J, with 14 bases between. CDR3 length equals 14 residues. The V gene's germline CDR1 is SGHTA and CDR2 FQGNSA. CDR3: CASSPEGSSNEQFF. As DNA, the CDR3 is TGTGCCAGCAGCCCCGAGGGTTCGAGCAATGAGCAGTTCTTC.

CDR3 bases: TGTGCCAGCAGCGCAGACCCGAGCGGGCCCATGCCCTCGCCCCTCCACTTT. This codes for CASSADPSGPMPSPLHF. The chain carries TRBV9 and TRBJ1-6; D uncertain. The ends were cut back, 3 bases at V and 13 bases at J, with 26 bases in the middle. There are 17 residues in the CDR3. CDR1 is SGDLS and CDR2 is YYNGEE in the germline V gene. Full variable domain (rest looked up from reference TRBV9 and TRBJ1-6): DSGVTQTPKHLITATGQRVTLRCSPRSGDLSVYWYQQSLDQGLQFLIQYYNGEERAKGNILERFSAQQFPDLHSELNLSSLELGDSALYFCASSADPSGPMPSPLHFGNGTRLTVT.

The table lists this clone with a few counts. The rearrangement uses TRBV13 and TRBJ1-1; D is unclear. Germline-derived CDR1 and CDR2 are PRHDT and FYEKMQ (reference sequence). This CDR3 has 12 amino acids. Trimming stripped 3 bases from V and 4 bases from J, with 6 bases between. For the CDR3, the DNA is TGTGCCAGCAGCTTCACAGTCACTGAAGCTTTCTTT. This encodes CASSFTVTEAFF.

The genes are TRBV28 and TRBJ1-1; D gene uncertain. Germline loops: CDR1 MDHEN, CDR2 SYDVKM. V lost 0 bases to trimming and J lost 1 base, with 6 bases between them. The CDR3 runs 14 residues. CDR3 protein: CASSLWVGNTEAFF. CDR3 nucleotide sequence: TGTGCCAGCAGTTTATGGGTAGGGAACACTGAAGCTTTCTTT.

This chain links TRBV4-3 with TRBJ1-5; D is perhaps TRBD1 (5 bases). Trimming took 5 bases from V and 6 from J, leaving 14 bases between them. Germline V CDR1 and CDR2: LGHNA, YSLEER. This CDR3 comprises 14 residues. CDR3 bases: TGCGCCAGCAGCGCCCGGGACTCCGGTCAGCCCCAGCATTTT. Amino acids: CASSARDSGQPQHF.

This chain uses TRBV28 with TRBJ1-4; D gene unclear. The V end was cut by 2 bases, the J end by 4 bases, with 14 bases between. Per the germline V gene, CDR1 is MDHEN and CDR2 is SYDVKM. The CDR3 length is 16 residues. DNA for the CDR3: TGTGCCAGCAGTTTAGGGAGAAAGGGAGTTAATGAAAAACTGTTTTTT. Its protein is CASSLGRKGVNEKLFF.

The chain combines TRBV6-5 with TRBJ1-5; 8 nucleotides match TRBD1. In germline, CDR1 is MNHEY, CDR2 SVGAGI. CDR3 length equals 16 residues. The J segment lost 4 bases and the V segment lost 0 bases, leaving 5 bases of the junction unmatched. The CDR3 DNA is TGTGCCAGCAGTTACTCAGGGACAGGACGGAATCAGCCCCAGCATTTT. This translates into CASSYSGTGRNQPQHF.

The CDR3 DNA sequence: TGTGCCAGCAGCCACCTGGTACACGAAGGGTTTGAGACCCAGTACTTC. It yields the protein CASSHLVHEGFETQYF. The chain couples TRBV14 to TRBJ2-5; D gene unclear. The V end lost 3 bases, the J end lost 5 bases, and 19 bases lay between the germline ends. The CDR3 length is 16 residues. Germline V gives CDR1 SGHDN, CDR2 FVKESK.

This clone was observed at least ten times. The chain is built from TRBV29-1 and TRBJ1-3; the D is unclear. The CDR3 contains 16 residues. The V end was cut by 0 bases, the J end by 0 bases, with 12 bases between. Germline CDR1 SQVTM, CDR2 ANQGSEA. As DNA, the CDR3 is TGCAGCGTTGAAGATGGAGGCAGAAGCTCTGGAAACACCATATATTTT. This sequence encodes CSVEDGGRSSGNTIYF.

This clone was counted a single time. The chain uses TRBV9 and TRBJ2-2, with 9 bases lining up with TRBD1. From germline, CDR1 is SGDLS and CDR2 YYNGEE. CDR3 length: 17 amino acids. V lost 3 bases to trimming and J lost 4 bases; unmatched junction nucleotides: 10. CDR3 coding DNA: TGTGCCAGCAGCGCTACGGGGACAGGGCGGTCCACCGGGGAGCTGTTTTTT. Translated: CASSATGTGRSTGELFF.

The rearrangement joins TRBV6-5 to TRBJ1-5; D is perhaps TRBD1 (5 bases). The V gene's germline CDR1 is MNHEY and CDR2 SVGAGI. CDR3 length: 15 amino acids. With 6 bases removed from V and 0 bases from J, the gap between germline ends came to 12 bases. The CDR3 region is CASSPRQFSNQPQHF. In nucleotides, the CDR3 is TGTGCCAGCAGCCCTAGACAGTTTAGCAATCAGCCCCAGCATTTT.

CDR3 bases: TGTGCCAGCAGCTTGGGCGGAGCGGCGGAAGAGCAGTACTTC. It encodes CASSLGGAAEEQYF. J is TRBJ2-7 and V is TRBV7-8; possibly TRBD2 for D (5 bases). This CDR3 has 14 residues. Trimming removed 3 bases from V and 7 bases from J, with 16 bases in between. Looked up from germline, CDR1 is SGHVS and CDR2 is FQNEAQ.

This clone was counted only a few times. V and J are TRBV7-2 and TRBJ2-3; D call uncertain. V dropped 4 bases and J dropped 2 bases, with 7 bases sitting between them. The CDR3 is 13 residues long. Germline CDR1 reads SGHTA; CDR2 reads FQGNSA. CDR3 in amino acids: CASSSFNTDTQYF. CDR3 bases: TGTGCCAGCAGCTCCTTCAACACAGATACGCAGTATTTT.

V gene TRBV5-6 combines with J gene TRBJ1-2; no clear D gene. V shed 3 bases and J shed 4 bases, with 13 bases lying between them. CDR3 length: 14 residues. Germline V gene lookup returns CDR1 SGHDT and CDR2 YYEEEE. The CDR3 DNA is TGTGCCAGCAGCTGGCGACGGGAATTCTATGGCTACACCTTC. Amino acid sequence: CASSWRREFYGYTF.

The chain joins TRBV15 to TRBJ1-1; possibly TRBD1 for D (6 bases). The V and J ends lost 0 bases and 3 bases respectively, with 17 bases between them. The germline V gene encodes CDR1 LNHNV and CDR2 YYDKDF (reference sequence). The CDR3 is 17 amino acids. CDR3 amino acids: CATSRDHRAVGDTEAFF. The CDR3 DNA reads as TGTGCCACCAGCAGAGACCACAGGGCGGTCGGGGACACTGAAGCTTTCTTT.